Below are 9 T cell receptor beta chains sequenced from a single sample in a study of blood T cell repertoires in COVID-19. The table came from immunoSEQ multiplex PCR; TCRdb's copy has only in-frame clones and leaves some out. Found here are 75,000 to 85,000 clones, approximately 86% of them singletons; the top ten hold about 18%. Specimen: peripheral blood. These receptors were collected from a human donor in a cohort sampled during active COVID-19.

The V gene is TRBV25-1, the J gene TRBJ2-7, with TRBD2 as a possible D gene (6 bases). This CDR3 region has 13 residues. Germline CDR1 MGHDK, CDR2 SYGVNS. Trimming pared 2 bases from V and 3 bases from J, leaving 8 bases between. CDR3 sequence reads: CASSEPGSYEQYF. The CDR3, as DNA: TGTGCCAGCAGTGAACCCGGGAGCTACGAGCAGTACTTC.

V and J are TRBV19 and TRBJ1-2; possible D gene TRBD1, 5 bases. Germline CDR1 reads LNHDA; CDR2 reads SQIVND (reference sequence). Deletions cut 3 bases from V and 6 bases from J, with 17 bases between. There are 15 residues in the CDR3. CDR3 bases: TGTGCCAGTAGTATTAAAGGGGCATTTACAAATGGCTACACCTTC. It translates to CASSIKGAFTNGYTF.

This clone was found once. The genes are TRBV4-1 and TRBJ2-5; tentative D call: TRBD2 (6 bases). Per germline, CDR1 MGHRA and CDR2 YSYEKL. V was cut by 1 base and J by 5 bases, with 17 bases left in between. This CDR3 spans 16 amino acids. CDR3 coding DNA: TGCGCCAGCAGCCAAGCCGGGACTGGTGGGTGGGAGACCCAGTACTTC. Amino acids: CASSQAGTGGWETQYF.

The genes are TRBV7-9 and TRBJ2-7; perhaps TRBD2 as D (5 bases). This CDR3 comprises 16 residues. Germline-derived CDR1 and CDR2 are SEHNR and FQNEAQ (reference sequence). The V end was cut by 4 bases, the J end by 5 bases, with 21 bases between. CDR3 sequence reads: CASSSGPHRGYDEQYF. The CDR3 DNA sequence: TGTGCCAGCAGCTCCGGGCCTCACAGAGGGTATGACGAGCAGTACTTC.

This clone has only a few counts. The V and J genes are TRBV11-2 and TRBJ2-7, with a weak D call TRBD2 (5 bases). The ends were cut back, 3 bases at V and 4 bases at J, with 16 bases in the middle. This CDR3 comprises 15 residues. Per the germline V gene, CDR1 is SGHAT and CDR2 is FQNNGV. The CDR3 reads CASSFNPSGKYEQYF. Written as DNA, the CDR3 is TGTGCCAGCAGCTTTAACCCTTCGGGGAAATACGAGCAGTACTTC.

The chain has TRBV5-4 and TRBJ2-3; D unresolved. This CDR3 has 12 residues. Trimming removed 2 bases from V and 11 bases from J, with 12 bases in between. Germline CDR1 is SGHNT and CDR2 is YYREEE (reference sequence). The CDR3 DNA follows: TGTGCCAGCAGCTTTCCGCGTAATAAGCAGTATTTT. Encoded protein: CASSFPRNKQYF.

This chain links TRBV6-5 with TRBJ2-1, with 9 bases lining up with TRBD2. V was clipped by 6 bases and J by 7 bases; unmatched bases: 10. This CDR3 has 15 amino acids. Germline V gene lookup returns CDR1 MNHEY and CDR2 SVGAGI. CDR3 protein: CASRDGGRGLNEQFF. CDR3 in DNA: TGTGCCAGCAGGGATGGCGGGAGGGGATTGAATGAGCAGTTCTTC.

V gene TRBV29-1 combines with J gene TRBJ1-5, with D possibly matching TRBD1 (6 bases). CDR1 is SQVTM and CDR2 is ANQGSEA in the germline V gene. The germline V and J ends were trimmed by 4 bases and 3 bases, with 10 bases remaining between them. The CDR3 is made up of 13 amino acids. In DNA form, the CDR3 reads TGCAGCGTTGCGACAGGCGTCAATCAGCCCCAGCATTTT. The encoded protein is CSVATGVNQPQHF.

The chain carries TRBV28 and TRBJ2-4; possible D gene TRBD2, 5 bases. The germline V and J ends were trimmed by 3 bases and 0 bases, with 18 bases remaining between them. In germline, CDR1 is MDHEN, CDR2 SYDVKM. The CDR3 covers 18 residues. CDR3 sequence (DNA): TGTGCCAGCAGTTTGAGCCCGGGGATTCCAAGAGCCAAAAACATTCAGTACTTC. Translation gives CASSLSPGIPRAKNIQYF.